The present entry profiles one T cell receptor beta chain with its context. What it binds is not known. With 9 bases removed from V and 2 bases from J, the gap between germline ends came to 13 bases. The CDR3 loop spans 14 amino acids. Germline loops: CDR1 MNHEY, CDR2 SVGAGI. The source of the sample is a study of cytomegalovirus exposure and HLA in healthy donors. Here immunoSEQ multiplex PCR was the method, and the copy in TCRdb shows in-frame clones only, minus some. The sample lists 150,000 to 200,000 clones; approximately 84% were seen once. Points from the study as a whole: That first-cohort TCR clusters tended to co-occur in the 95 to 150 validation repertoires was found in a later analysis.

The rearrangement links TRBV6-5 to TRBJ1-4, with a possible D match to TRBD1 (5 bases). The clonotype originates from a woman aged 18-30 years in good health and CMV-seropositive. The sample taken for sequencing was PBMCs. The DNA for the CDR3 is TGTGCCAGTACTACAGGAATGACTAATGAAAAACTGTTTTTT. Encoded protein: CASTTGMTNEKLFF.